This paragraph reports one T cell receptor beta chain. What it binds is unknown. These data belong to a study of identical twins. Overall study results and limits: Without tracking the same donors, conclusions rested on cross-sectional statistical analysis.

Healthy Caucasians made up all donors. Template switching, a step in the protocol, added a universal primer site, and cDNA carried unique molecular identifiers. TCRdb analysed the 5' RACE reads with MiXCR anew, one entry per CDR3 protein. The data show some 710,000 distinct CDR3 sequences, approximately 6% seen once. Germline CDR1 reads SGHKS; CDR2 reads YYEKEE (reference sequence). Trimming shortened V by 1 base and J by 2 bases, and 3 bases separated the two germline ends. The CDR3 length is 13 residues. The chain carries TRBV5-5 and TRBJ1-4; no reliable D call. This receptor was obtained from a man aged 18 to 30 in good health. The specimen was naive T cells sorted from blood. The CDR3 nucleotides read TGTGCCAGCAGCTTGAACACTAATGAAAAACTGTTTTTT. Its protein product is CASSLNTNEKLFF.